Presented here are 9 T cell receptor beta chains from one specimen sequenced in a study of neoadjuvant nivolumab and ipilimumab in lung cancer. Repertoires were generated with immunoSEQ multiplex PCR, while TCRdb's copy carries only in-frame clones and drops some. The sample holds 2,500 to 3,000 clones, roughly 85% seen once. The source was tumor tissue, collected before neoadjuvant nivolumab, alone or with ipilimumab. All receptors derive from an adult with non-small cell lung cancer.

The genes are TRBV19 and TRBJ1-2; 7 bases are shared with TRBD1. From germline, CDR1 is LNHDA and CDR2 SQIVND (reference sequence). CDR3 length: 12 amino acids. The CDR3 is CGVRDSVYGYTF. For the CDR3, the DNA is TGTGGAGTCAGGGACAGTGTCTATGGCTACACCTTC.

The rearrangement links TRBV4-1 to TRBJ2-1, with TRBD1 matching 11 bases. V lost 3 bases to trimming and J lost 8 bases; unmatched junction nucleotides: 9. CDR1 MGHRA and CDR2 YSYEKL come from the germline V gene. The CDR3 contains 16 residues. CDR3 DNA sequence: TGCGCCAGCAGCCACGAGGGGGGGACAGGGGGTTATGAGCAGTTCTTC. Protein sequence: CASSHEGGTGGYEQFF.

This clone was detected only once. This chain connects TRBV28 to TRBJ2-7, with 7 bases lining up with TRBD1. CDR3 length: 14 amino acids. With V trimmed by 8 bases and J by 5 bases, 12 bases remained unmatched. The V gene's germline CDR1 is MDHEN and CDR2 SYDVKM. The CDR3 spells CASGKYRGPNEQYF. The CDR3 DNA reads TGTGCCAGCGGGAAGTACAGGGGTCCGAACGAGCAGTACTTC.

This clone was picked up a small number of times. J is TRBJ2-3 and V is TRBV9; 9 bases fit TRBD1. The V gene end was trimmed by 1 base and the J gene end by 1 base; junction bases not matched to a gene: 1. The CDR3 has 15 amino acids. Germline assignment: CDR1 SGDLS and CDR2 YYNGEE. CDR3 bases: TGTGCCAGCAGCGTACGACAGGGGGGCACAGATACGCAGTATTTT. Translated, it gives CASSVRQGGTDTQYF.

A word on this clone: Different DNA sequences within this sample yield the same CDR3. This chain links TRBV11-1 with TRBJ2-7, with D hard to call. V was trimmed by 1 base and J by 2 bases, leaving 12 bases between them. Germline CDR1 SGHAT, CDR2 FQDESV (reference sequence). The CDR3 is 15 amino acids. DNA of the CDR3: TGTGCCAGCAGCTTAGAGTCCCACGGCCCCTACGAGCAGTACTTC. This encodes CASSLESHGPYEQYF.

V and J are TRBV6-1 and TRBJ1-2; no clear D. The CDR3 sequence is 13 residues long. Germline values: CDR1 MNHNS, CDR2 SASEGT. The V end lost 7 bases, the J end lost 8 bases, and 17 bases lay between the germline ends. CDR3 protein: CASKEVKEDGYTF. The CDR3 nucleotides read TGTGCCAGCAAAGAAGTTAAGGAGGACGGCTACACCTTC.

A few counts support this clone. The CDR3 region has the DNA TGTGCCAGCTCACCCATTCGACAGGGGGAGAGAGATACGCAGTATTTT. It codes for CASSPIRQGERDTQYF. The chain recombines TRBV18 with TRBJ2-3; the match to TRBD1 covers 9 bases. CDR3 length: 16 amino acids. Germline loops: CDR1 KGHSH, CDR2 LQKENI. Trimming at V came to 3 bases and at J to 5 bases, leaving 9 bases not matched to a gene.

The chain combines TRBV7-3 with TRBJ2-1, with 11 bases identical to TRBD2. Germline CDR1 is SGHTA and CDR2 is FQGTGA. Trimming took 3 bases from V and 7 from J; bases not matched to a gene: 5. There are 15 residues in the CDR3. The CDR3 loop is CASSFQLAGVNEQFF. The DNA for the CDR3 is TGTGCCAGCAGCTTTCAACTAGCGGGAGTTAATGAGCAGTTCTTC.

CDR3 residues: CAIAHSSGANVLTF. The CDR3 DNA follows: TGTGCCATCGCCCACAGCTCTGGGGCCAACGTCCTGACTTTC. The genes are TRBV10-3 and TRBJ2-6; D remains unclear. The CDR3 consists of 14 residues. Trimming took 8 bases from V and 0 from J, leaving 8 bases between them. Germline lookup yields CDR1 ENHRY and CDR2 SYGVKD.